This T cell receptor beta chain was profiled in a study of graft-versus-host responses after intestinal transplantation. Study in general: Each patient got anti-thymocyte globulin induction, then tacrolimus and steroids for about 3 years. General observations from the study: Present in recipient marrow, GvH clones included some that appeared first in ileum or blood.

This clone was seen only a few times. Its antigen is not known. Additional DNA sequences in this sample encode the identical CDR3. Profiling relied on immunoSEQ multiplex PCR, and the TCRdb table lists in-frame clones only, not all of them. The sample lists about 39,000 clones, 85% to 95% occurring once. Trimming stripped 3 bases from V and 4 bases from J, with 1 base between. The germline V gene encodes CDR1 MNHEY and CDR2 SMNVEV (reference sequence). This CDR3 contains 11 residues. The receptor comes from a human donor who was the organ donor for an intestinal transplant. The rearrangement joins TRBV27 to TRBJ2-1, with D hard to call. The material sequenced was unstimulated CD8+ T cells sorted from spleen or lymph node cells, taken before transplant. CDR3 amino acids: CASSFYNEQFF. CDR3 bases: TGTGCCAGCAGTTTTTACAATGAGCAGTTCTTC.